A single sample is the source of the 21 T cell receptor beta chains below, sequenced in a study of vaccination effects on CD4 cells after COVID-19. Here immunoSEQ multiplex PCR was the method, and the copy in TCRdb shows in-frame clones only, minus some. The sample lists tens of thousands of clones, roughly 74% occurring once. Before sequencing, viral peptide pools were used by the ViraFEST assay to expand antigen-specific CD4+ T cells. Following a roughly 11-day culture, CD4+ T cells were purified. Nucleocapsid antibodies were negative in the vaccine recipients, who had never had SARS-CoV-2 infection. Antigens for these TCRs are unknown. The starting material was CD4+ T cells from PBMCs cultured with HCoV-NL63 spike peptides, obtained before COVID-19 vaccination. These receptors came from a human donor who received a COVID-19 vaccine.

V and J are TRBV27 and TRBJ2-4; TRBD1 matches at 8 bases. Per germline, CDR1 MNHEY and CDR2 SMNVEV (reference sequence). This CDR3 is built from 17 residues. V lost 5 bases and J lost 4; bases outside the gene matches: 13. The CDR3 coding sequence is TGTGCCAGCAGTGCGAAAATAGGACAGGGCATTAAAAACATTCAGTACTTC. Protein: CASSAKIGQGIKNIQYF.

This clone occurred a few times. The chain links TRBV6-5 to TRBJ1-1; no firm D call. Trimming removed 0 bases from V and 1 base from J, with 3 bases in between. Per the germline V gene, CDR1 is MNHEY and CDR2 is SVGAGI. This CDR3 is 13 amino acids long. DNA for the CDR3: TGTGCCAGCAGTTACTCGTCGAACACTGAAGCTTTCTTT. This gives the protein CASSYSSNTEAFF.

The rearrangement links TRBV7-6 to TRBJ2-4; no definite D call. The germline gives CDR1 SGHVS, CDR2 FNYEAQ. V lost 2 bases and J lost 1, with 6 bases in between. This CDR3 comprises 14 residues. This CDR3 reads CASSLLQAKNIQYF. Here the CDR3 DNA reads TGTGCCAGCAGCTTACTACAGGCCAAAAACATTCAGTACTTC. The full variable domain, in which reference TRBV7-6 and TRBJ2-4 provide the parts outside the CDR3, is GAGVSQSPRYKVTKRGQDVALRCDPISGHVSLYWYRQALGQGPEFLTYFNYEAQQDKSGLPNDRFSAERPEGSISTLTIQRTEQRDSAMYRCASSLLQAKNIQYFGAGTRLSVL.

The chain recombines TRBV28 with TRBJ2-6; no reliable D call. This CDR3 region has 16 residues. Germline CDR1 reads MDHEN; CDR2 reads SYDVKM. The germline V and J ends were trimmed by 1 base and 0 bases, with 7 bases remaining between them. The CDR3 sequence is CASSLSSSSGANVLTF. Written as DNA, the CDR3 is TGTGCCAGCAGTTTATCCAGCAGCTCTGGGGCCAACGTCCTGACTTTC. The variable domain in full, completed from reference TRBV28 and TRBJ2-6, reads DVKVTQSSRYLVKRTGEKVFLECVQDMDHENMFWYRQDPGLGLRLIYFSYDVKMKEKGDIPEGYSVSREKKERFSLILESASTNQTSMYLCASSLSSSSGANVLTFGAGSRLTVL.

This chain connects TRBV24-1 to TRBJ2-1, with TRBD2 as a possible D gene (5 bases). The ends were cut back, 4 bases at V and 3 bases at J, with 12 bases in the middle. Germline V lookup: CDR1 KGHDR, CDR2 SFDVKD. The CDR3 spans 15 residues. The CDR3 is CATSDQTTNYNEQFF. CDR3 nucleotides: TGTGCCACCAGTGACCAGACGACTAACTACAATGAGCAGTTCTTC.

The chain employs TRBV5-5 and TRBJ2-2; D is ambiguous. The CDR3 has 14 amino acids. V lost 0 bases, J lost 1 base, and 4 bases lay in between. Germline V gene lookup returns CDR1 SGHKS and CDR2 YYEKEE (reference sequence). This CDR3 reads CASSLVLNTGELFF. CDR3 coding DNA: TGTGCCAGCAGCTTGGTATTGAACACCGGGGAGCTGTTTTTT.

This clone was counted only a few times. This chain uses TRBV12-5 with TRBJ2-7; no reliable D call. The CDR3 has 14 residues. From germline, CDR1 is LGHNT and CDR2 FRNRAP. V shed 1 base and J shed 2 bases, with 9 bases lying between them. This CDR3 reads CASGLARVPYEQYV. CDR3 bases: TGTGCTAGTGGTTTGGCCCGGGTCCCCTACGAGCAGTACGTC.

The chain has TRBV5-1 and TRBJ1-2, with TRBD1 identical over 7 bases. CDR3 length: 14 amino acids. The trim removed 5 bases at V and 6 bases at J, leaving 10 bases unmatched. The V gene's germline CDR1 is SGHRS and CDR2 YFSETQ. CDR3 bases: TGCGCCAGCAGTAACTCAGAGACAGGGAATGGCTACACCTTC. Translation gives CASSNSETGNGYTF. The full variable domain, rest sourced from reference TRBV5-1 and TRBJ1-2, is KAGVTQTPRYLIKTRGQQVTLSCSPISGHRSVSWYQQTPGQGLQFLFEYFSETQRNKGNFPGRFSGRQFSNSRSEMNVSTLELGDSALYLCASSNSETGNGYTFGSGTRLTVV.

This chain links TRBV2 with TRBJ2-5; D possibly corresponds to TRBD1 (6 bases). Trimming left V 2 bases short and J 4 bases short, with 20 bases between. The CDR3 has 17 amino acids. Germline V gene sequence: CDR1 SNHLY, CDR2 FYNNEI. CDR3 residues: CASSEFLIRGSGETQYF. The CDR3 DNA sequence: TGTGCCAGCAGTGAATTTCTTATTAGGGGGTCGGGAGAGACCCAGTACTTC.

The chain has TRBV5-5 and TRBJ1-3; TRBD1 agrees at 8 bases. V was pared by 6 bases and J by 0 bases, with 5 bases of the junction left unmatched. The CDR3 spans 15 residues. Germline assignment: CDR1 SGHKS and CDR2 YYEKEE (reference sequence). In nucleotides, the CDR3 is TGTGCCAGCATCAGGACAGGGTCCTCTGGAAACACCATATATTTT. Protein product: CASIRTGSSGNTIYF.

V is TRBV7-2 and J is TRBJ2-1; maybe TRBD1 (5 bases). The V gene lost 2 bases and the J gene lost 5 bases, with 13 bases spanning the gap. In germline, CDR1 is SGHTA, CDR2 FQGNSA. The CDR3 runs to 15 residues. This CDR3 is CASSLIRGAHNEQFF. CDR3 nucleotides: TGTGCCAGCAGCTTAATTAGGGGCGCCCACAATGAGCAGTTCTTC. Together with reference TRBV7-2 and TRBJ2-1, the CDR3 gives the full variable domain: GAGVSQSPSNKVTEKGKDVELRCDPISGHTALYWYRQSLGQGLEFLIYFQGNSAPDKSGLPSDRFSAERTGGSVSTLTIQRTQQEDSAVYLCASSLIRGAHNEQFFGPGTRLTVL.

V usage is TRBV27 and J usage is TRBJ2-7; 11 nucleotides match TRBD2. Germline V gene data show CDR1 as MNHEY and CDR2 as SMNVEV (reference sequence). This CDR3 region has 16 residues. J gave up 4 bases and V 5 bases, and 10 bases lay outside the gene matches. CDR3 nucleotides: TGTGCCAGCAGTCCCCTAGCGGGGGGCATTCCGTACGAGCAGTACGTC. Translating it yields CASSPLAGGIPYEQYV.

The chain has TRBV6-5 and TRBJ1-2; possibly TRBD1 for D (6 bases). The CDR3 length is 15 residues. Germline V CDR1 and CDR2: MNHEY, SVGAGI. V gave up 4 bases and J gave up 8 bases, with 20 bases separating them. The CDR3 is CASSLPTGFNSGYTF. The CDR3 DNA reads as TGTGCCAGCAGTTTACCCACAGGGTTCAATTCCGGCTACACCTTC.

This chain links TRBV30 with TRBJ2-6; 7 positions match TRBD1. Per the germline V gene, CDR1 is GTSNPN and CDR2 is SVGIG (reference sequence). The trim removed 6 bases at V and 0 bases at J, leaving 8 bases unmatched. The CDR3 sequence is 16 residues long. CDR3 sequence reads: CACQRQGISGANVLTF. The CDR3 DNA follows: TGTGCCTGTCAGAGACAGGGTATCTCTGGGGCCAACGTCCTGACTTTC.

V usage is TRBV5-1 and J usage is TRBJ2-1; no definite D call. Deletions cut 5 bases from V and 1 base from J, with 10 bases between. Germline CDR1 reads SGHRS; CDR2 reads YFSETQ. This CDR3 is built from 14 residues. The CDR3 DNA sequence: TGCGCCAGCAGGGACCCCTCTTCCTACAATGAGCAGTTCTTC. Translating it yields CASRDPSSYNEQFF. Full variable domain (missing parts from reference TRBV5-1 and TRBJ2-1): KAGVTQTPRYLIKTRGQQVTLSCSPISGHRSVSWYQQTPGQGLQFLFEYFSETQRNKGNFPGRFSGRQFSNSRSEMNVSTLELGDSALYLCASRDPSSYNEQFFGPGTRLTVL.

The table lists this clone with a few counts. This chain links TRBV24-1 with TRBJ2-1; no definite D call. The CDR3 sequence is 13 residues long. V gave up 1 base and J gave up 4 bases, with 4 bases separating them. Germline-derived CDR1 and CDR2 are KGHDR and SFDVKD. The CDR3: CATSDFAYNEQFF. CDR3 bases: TGTGCCACCAGTGATTTTGCGTACAATGAGCAGTTCTTC.

This clone was counted only a few times. V gene TRBV15 combines with J gene TRBJ1-5; D is unresolved. Germline CDR1 LNHNV, CDR2 YYDKDF (reference sequence). V was pared by 6 bases and J by 4 bases, with 10 bases between. The CDR3 consists of 13 residues. CDR3 in DNA: TGTGCCACCAGAGGAGGCATAAATCAGCCCCAGCATTTT. Translation: CATRGGINQPQHF.

This chain joins TRBV6-5 and TRBJ1-2, with 7 bases that match TRBD1. The CDR3 is 14 residues long. The J segment lost 3 bases and the V segment lost 6 bases, leaving 7 bases of the junction unmatched. The germline V gene has CDR1 MNHEY and CDR2 SVGAGI. CDR3: CASRQPTGHYGYTF. DNA for the CDR3: TGTGCCAGCAGGCAACCGACAGGGCACTATGGCTACACCTTC.

The rearrangement links TRBV2 to TRBJ1-5; D is unresolved. The CDR3 is made up of 14 amino acids. The V gene's germline CDR1 is SNHLY and CDR2 FYNNEI. V was shortened by 0 bases and J by 7 bases, with 10 bases between the two germline ends. The CDR3 DNA is TGTGCCAGCAGTGAAGCGATCTCGGGACAGCCCCAGCATTTT. Amino acid sequence: CASSEAISGQPQHF.

The chain has TRBV10-2 and TRBJ2-1; D may correspond to TRBD1 or TRBD2 (5 bases each). V was cut by 6 bases and J by 5 bases, with 14 bases left in between. The CDR3 has 14 amino acids. CDR1 WSHSY and CDR2 SAAADI come from the germline V gene. The CDR3 coding sequence is TGCGCCAGCAGGAACCCGCCGGGGCACAATGAGCAGTTCTTC. This gives the protein CASRNPPGHNEQFF.

The rearrangement joins TRBV9 to TRBJ1-3; tentatively, D is TRBD1 (6 bases). The V gene's germline CDR1 is SGDLS and CDR2 YYNGEE. The ends were cut back, 2 bases at V and 1 base at J, with 16 bases in the middle. This CDR3 has 17 amino acids. The CDR3 sequence: CASSVSPGVGSGNTIYF. The CDR3 DNA is TGTGCCAGCAGCGTTAGTCCAGGGGTAGGATCTGGAAACACCATATATTTT.